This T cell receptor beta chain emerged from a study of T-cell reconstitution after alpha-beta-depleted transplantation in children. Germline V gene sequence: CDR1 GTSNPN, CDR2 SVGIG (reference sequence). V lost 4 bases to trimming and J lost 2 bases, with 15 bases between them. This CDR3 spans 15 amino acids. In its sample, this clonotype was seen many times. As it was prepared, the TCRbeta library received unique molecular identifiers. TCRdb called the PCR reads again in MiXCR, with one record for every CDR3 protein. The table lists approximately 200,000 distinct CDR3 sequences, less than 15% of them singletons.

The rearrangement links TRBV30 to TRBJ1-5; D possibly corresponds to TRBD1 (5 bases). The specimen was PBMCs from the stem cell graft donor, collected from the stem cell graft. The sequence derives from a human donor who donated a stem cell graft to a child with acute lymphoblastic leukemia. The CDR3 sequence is CAWNLGGTGNQPQHF. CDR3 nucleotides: TGTGCCTGGAATCTCGGGGGGACGGGCAATCAGCCCCAGCATTTT.